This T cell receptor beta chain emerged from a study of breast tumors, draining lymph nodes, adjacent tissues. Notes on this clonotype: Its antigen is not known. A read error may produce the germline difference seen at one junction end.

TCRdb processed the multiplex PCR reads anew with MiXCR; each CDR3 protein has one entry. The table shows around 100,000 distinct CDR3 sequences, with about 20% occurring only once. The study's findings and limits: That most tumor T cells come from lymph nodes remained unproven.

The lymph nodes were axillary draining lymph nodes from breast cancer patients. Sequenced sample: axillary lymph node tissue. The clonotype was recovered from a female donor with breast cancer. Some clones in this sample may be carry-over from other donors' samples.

The DNA for the CDR3 is TGCGCCAGCAGCCCGACAGGGGCCAGCGTCCTGACTTTC. It yields the protein CASSPTGASVLTF. This chain joins TRBV5-1 and TRBJ2-6, with 8 bases identical to TRBD1. This CDR3 is 13 amino acids long. Germline loops: CDR1 SGHRS, CDR2 YFSETQ. The complete variable domain, with remaining parts taken from reference TRBV5-1 and TRBJ2-6, reads KAGVTQTPRYLIKTRGQQVTLSCSPISGHRSVSWYQQTPGQGLQFLFEYFSETQRNKGNFPGRFSGRQFSNSRSEMNVSTLELGDSALYLCASSPTGASVLTFGAGSRLTVL.